These 9 T cell receptor beta chains originate from one sample sequenced in a study of blood T cell repertoires in COVID-19. Assay used: immunoSEQ multiplex PCR; TCRdb lists only in-frame clones, some missing. The repertoire includes about 240,000 clones, about 87% of them detected once, and just over 2.5% sits in the top ten. Sequenced sample: PBMCs or T cells enriched from blood (not recorded which). The receptors stem from a woman in her twenties or thirties with acute COVID-19.

V and J are TRBV2 and TRBJ1-3; D is ambiguous. Germline CDR1 and CDR2: SNHLY and FYNNEI. The CDR3 loop spans 16 amino acids. The ends were cut back, 5 bases at V and 0 bases at J, with 14 bases in the middle. The CDR3 region has the DNA TGTGCCAGCAGTCTATCCGATAGTAGCTCTGGAAACACCATATATTTT. Protein sequence: CASSLSDSSSGNTIYF.

The rearrangement uses TRBV7-2 and TRBJ1-2; a weak D match, TRBD1 (5 bases). Trimming cost V 1 base and J 7 bases, with 13 bases left between them. CDR3 length equals 14 residues. Germline CDR1 and CDR2: SGHTA and FQGNSA. In nucleotides, the CDR3 is TGTGCCAGCAGCTTAGGCATCAGGGAGGGTGGCTACACCTTC. Its protein product is CASSLGIREGGYTF.

The V gene is TRBV25-1, the J gene TRBJ2-2; 9 positions match TRBD1. Germline values: CDR1 MGHDK, CDR2 SYGVNS. V was clipped by 6 bases and J by 5 bases; unmatched bases: 7. The CDR3 loop spans 15 amino acids. The CDR3 DNA is TGTGCCAGCAGCTTTGACAGGGGGTGGACCGGGGAGCTGTTTTTT. It specifies CASSFDRGWTGELFF.

The genes are TRBV19 and TRBJ1-1; the D gene is possibly TRBD1 (6 bases). Germline V CDR1 and CDR2: LNHDA, SQIVND (reference sequence). Trimming removed 1 base from V and 2 bases from J, with 14 bases in between. The length of the CDR3 is 16 residues. CDR3 region: CASSIVGTGPNTEAFF. The CDR3 DNA follows: TGTGCCAGTAGTATAGTGGGCACAGGGCCTAACACTGAAGCTTTCTTT.

This chain connects TRBV27 to TRBJ1-1, with 11 bases lining up with TRBD1. The CDR3 runs to 15 residues. V gave up 5 bases and J gave up 6 bases; unmatched junction bases: 8. Germline V gene sequence: CDR1 MNHEY, CDR2 SMNVEV (reference sequence). CDR3 DNA: TGTGCCAGCAGTAGGGACAGGGGGTTTGACTCTGAAGCTTTCTTT. Protein product: CASSRDRGFDSEAFF.

A single count supports this clone. The junction departs from germline at one end; a sequencing error may be responsible. V is TRBV7-9 and J is TRBJ1-2, with D perhaps matching TRBD1 (5 bases). Looked up from germline, CDR1 is SEHNR and CDR2 is FQNEAQ (reference sequence). The CDR3 sequence is 14 residues long. CDR3 sequence: CASSFPRDFHPGHF. The CDR3 nucleotides are TGTGCCAGCAGCTTCCCCAGGGACTTTCATCCCGGGCACTTC.

This clone appeared once. This chain connects TRBV6-5 to TRBJ1-1, with 8 bases aligning to TRBD1. With 5 bases clipped from V and 10 bases from J, the junction kept 9 bases outside the gene matches. The CDR3 totals 13 residues. CDR1 and CDR2 from the germline V gene are MNHEY and SVGAGI. CDR3 DNA sequence: TGTGCCAGCAGTCCCGGACAGGGAGTGGTAGCTTTCTTT. Its translation is CASSPGQGVVAFF.

J is TRBJ2-5 and V is TRBV6-5; the match to TRBD1 covers 8 bases. V was clipped by 0 bases and J by 9 bases; unmatched bases: 6. Per the germline V gene, CDR1 is MNHEY and CDR2 is SVGAGI. The CDR3 has 14 residues. The CDR3 DNA sequence: TGTGCCAGCAGTTACTCGAGACAGGGGAAGGCCCAGTACTTC. Translating it yields CASSYSRQGKAQYF.

This rearrangement joins TRBV13 to TRBJ2-5, with D hard to call. The CDR3 is made up of 16 amino acids. Trimming left V 0 bases short and J 5 bases short, with 16 bases between. From germline, CDR1 is PRHDT and CDR2 FYEKMQ (reference sequence). In nucleotides, the CDR3 is TGTGCCAGCAGCTTAGGCCCCACGACTGGAGATGAGACCCAGTACTTC. As protein: CASSLGPTTGDETQYF.